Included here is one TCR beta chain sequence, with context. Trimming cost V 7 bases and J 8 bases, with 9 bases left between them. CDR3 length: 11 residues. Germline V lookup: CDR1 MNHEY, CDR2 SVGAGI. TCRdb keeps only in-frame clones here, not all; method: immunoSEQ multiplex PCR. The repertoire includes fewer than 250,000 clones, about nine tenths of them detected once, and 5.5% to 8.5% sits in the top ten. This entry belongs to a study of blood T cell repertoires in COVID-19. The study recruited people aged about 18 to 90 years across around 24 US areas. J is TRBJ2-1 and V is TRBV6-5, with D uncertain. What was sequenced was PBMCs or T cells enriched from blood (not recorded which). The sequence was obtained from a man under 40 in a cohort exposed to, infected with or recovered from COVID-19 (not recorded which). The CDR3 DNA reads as TGTGCCAGCACCCTAAGTGATGAGCAGTTCTTC. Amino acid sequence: CASTLSDEQFF.